The 8 T cell receptor beta chains reported below all come from one sample, sequenced in a study of siplizumab effects on memory and regulatory T cells. Only in-frame clones appear in the TCRdb table, and some are missing; sequencing was by immunoSEQ multiplex PCR. The repertoire holds more than 60,000 clones, with roughly 96% as singletons. The material sequenced was naive CD8+ T cells sorted from blood. The receptors shown here come from a human donor in good health.

This clone has a handful of counts. The J gene is TRBJ2-3, the V gene TRBV6-6; TRBD2 matches at 11 bases. Per the germline V gene, CDR1 is MNHNY and CDR2 is SVGAGI (reference sequence). The length of the CDR3 is 16 residues. V trimming: 5 bases; J trimming: 2 bases; junction bases outside the gene matches: 6. CDR3: CASSPPGLADTDTQYF. The DNA for the CDR3 is TGTGCCAGCAGTCCCCCGGGACTAGCGGACACAGATACGCAGTATTTT.

J is TRBJ2-1 and V is TRBV7-9, with a possible D match to TRBD2 (5 bases). The CDR3 consists of 14 residues. The germline CDR1 and CDR2 sequences are SEHNR and FQNEAQ (reference sequence). V was trimmed by 2 bases and J by 9 bases, leaving 14 bases between them. CDR3 sequence: CASSLSLARGEQFF. The CDR3 coding sequence is TGTGCCAGCAGCTTATCGCTAGCCCGGGGTGAGCAGTTCTTC.

This rearrangement joins TRBV9 to TRBJ1-2; D remains unclear. This CDR3 region has 14 residues. Germline CDR1 reads SGDLS; CDR2 reads YYNGEE. The V gene lost 0 bases and the J gene lost 3 bases, with 9 bases spanning the gap. DNA for the CDR3: TGTGCCAGCAGCGTAGCTGGCAGCGACTATGGCTACACCTTC. Residues: CASSVAGSDYGYTF.

The V and J genes are TRBV19 and TRBJ1-6; D unresolved. This CDR3 region has 14 residues. V lost 11 bases and J lost 3, with 14 bases in between. The germline CDR1 and CDR2 sequences are LNHDA and SQIVND (reference sequence). Here the CDR3 reads CASSPPVYNSPLHF. The CDR3 DNA reads as TGTGCCTCTAGTCCCCCAGTCTATAATTCACCCCTCCACTTT.

The chain recombines TRBV9 with TRBJ1-2; TRBD1 agrees at 7 bases. CDR1 SGDLS and CDR2 YYNGEE come from the germline V gene. CDR3 size: 15 residues. Losses at the gene ends were 4 bases for V and 7 bases for J; bases not matched to a gene: 13. This chain's CDR3 is CASSIPRQGVGGYTF. CDR3 DNA sequence: TGTGCCAGCAGCATCCCCAGACAGGGCGTCGGTGGCTACACCTTC. Together with reference TRBV9 and TRBJ1-2, the CDR3 gives the full variable domain: DSGVTQTPKHLITATGQRVTLRCSPRSGDLSVYWYQQSLDQGLQFLIQYYNGEERAKGNILERFSAQQFPDLHSELNLSSLELGDSALYFCASSIPRQGVGGYTFGSGTRLTVV.

This rearrangement joins TRBV5-5 to TRBJ2-6, with 10 bases identical to TRBD1. J lost 0 bases, V lost 1 base, and 1 base had no gene match. The germline CDR1 and CDR2 sequences are SGHKS and YYEKEE (reference sequence). CDR3 length: 17 residues. The CDR3 sequence is CASSLRDRGSGANVLTF. The CDR3 nucleotides are TGTGCCAGCAGCTTGAGGGACAGGGGCTCTGGGGCCAACGTCCTGACTTTC.

J is TRBJ1-1 and V is TRBV19; D might be TRBD1 (5 bases). The CDR3 extends over 11 amino acids. V was trimmed by 6 bases and J by 7 bases, leaving 9 bases between them. Germline CDR1 is LNHDA and CDR2 is SQIVND (reference sequence). In DNA form, the CDR3 reads TGTGCCAGTAGCCCGGGACTTGAAGCTTTCTTT. Its protein is CASSPGLEAFF.

This clone was detected once. This chain links TRBV9 with TRBJ1-1; 7 bases fit TRBD1. With V trimmed by 0 bases and J by 8 bases, 10 bases remained unmatched. This CDR3 spans 15 amino acids. CDR1 is SGDLS and CDR2 is YYNGEE in the germline V gene. CDR3 nucleotide sequence: TGTGCCAGCAGCGTAGGATGGAGGGGGCGGGCGGAAGCTTTCTTT. Translated: CASSVGWRGRAEAFF.